A single sample gave rise to the 10 T cell receptor beta chains below, sequenced in a study of PD-L1 blockade in urothelial cancer. Stated time point: peripheral blood 6 weeks after treatment start. TCRdb keeps only in-frame clones here, not all; method: immunoSEQ multiplex PCR. The sample includes under 60,000 clones, around 85% of them seen just once. The sequencing here drew on PBMCs, taken around atezolizumab (anti-PD-L1) treatment. Source of these receptors: a man aged 60 to 75 with urothelial cancer.

The rearrangement links TRBV28 to TRBJ1-1; 8 bases match TRBD1. This CDR3 is 18 amino acids long. The ends lost 7 bases at V and 2 bases at J; junction bases unmatched: 18. Germline loops: CDR1 MDHEN, CDR2 SYDVKM. CDR3 DNA sequence: TGTGCCAGCAACGTTATTGGGATAAGGACAGGGCGAAACACTGAAGCTTTCTTT. It specifies CASNVIGIRTGRNTEAFF.

V usage is TRBV12-5 and J usage is TRBJ1-3, with 8 bases that match TRBD1. The CDR3 contains 19 residues. In germline, CDR1 is LGHNT, CDR2 FRNRAP. The V segment lost 6 bases and the J segment 1 base; nucleotides outside the gene matches: 17. The CDR3 bases are TGTGCTAGTGGCCCGCCCCATCGACAGGGGAAAAGTTCTGGAAACACCATATATTTT. Translation gives CASGPPHRQGKSSGNTIYF.

V is TRBV19 and J is TRBJ1-6; 7 nucleotides match TRBD1. This CDR3 has 13 amino acids. The J segment lost 9 bases and the V segment lost 2 bases, leaving 1 base of the junction unmatched. Germline lookup yields CDR1 LNHDA and CDR2 SQIVND (reference sequence). The DNA for the CDR3 is TGTGCCAGTAGTATAAACAGGGGTTCACCCCTCCACTTT. Translating it yields CASSINRGSPLHF.

V usage is TRBV28 and J usage is TRBJ1-6; 7 nucleotides align to TRBD1. V shed 6 bases, J shed 6 bases, and the junction held 5 bases outside the gene matches. Germline V gene lookup returns CDR1 MDHEN and CDR2 SYDVKM. This CDR3 contains 14 residues. The CDR3 reads CASSRQGLNSPLHF. Here the CDR3 DNA reads TGTGCCAGCAGCCGACAGGGACTTAATTCACCCCTCCACTTT.

The chain links TRBV19 to TRBJ1-1, with no clear D. V lost 2 bases and J lost 3, with 10 bases in between. Germline V gene data show CDR1 as LNHDA and CDR2 as SQIVND (reference sequence). The CDR3 totals 14 residues. DNA of the CDR3: TGTGCCAGTAGTATAACTGGCGGGGACACTGAAGCTTTCTTT. As protein: CASSITGGDTEAFF.

V is TRBV27 and J is TRBJ1-6, with D possibly matching TRBD1 (6 bases). Trimming took off 2 bases at V and 7 bases at J, with 6 bases between the two ends. There are 13 residues in the CDR3. Germline CDR1 is MNHEY and CDR2 is SMNVEV (reference sequence). CDR3 in DNA: TGTGCCAGCAGTTTACAGGGGAATTCACCCCTCCACTTT. Protein sequence: CASSLQGNSPLHF.

The V gene is TRBV6-5, the J gene TRBJ2-7, with 7 bases identical to TRBD1. Unmatched junction bases numbered 10, after V lost 7 bases and J lost 7 bases. CDR3 length: 13 amino acids. The germline CDR1 and CDR2 sequences are MNHEY and SVGAGI. The CDR3 reads CASTMRTGGEQYF. The CDR3 DNA follows: TGTGCCAGCACCATGAGGACAGGCGGTGAGCAGTACTTC.

This chain joins TRBV7-9 and TRBJ1-1, with D tentatively TRBD1 (6 bases). This CDR3 is 15 amino acids long. Trimming pared 5 bases from V and 0 bases from J, leaving 13 bases between. Germline CDR1 reads SEHNR; CDR2 reads FQNEAQ (reference sequence). Here the CDR3 DNA reads TGTGCCAGCAGCCCTAGCGGGGGCCTGAACACTGAAGCTTTCTTT. Its translation is CASSPSGGLNTEAFF.

The gene calls are TRBV5-1 and TRBJ1-2; D may be TRBD1 (6 bases). Germline CDR1 SGHRS, CDR2 YFSETQ. The V gene lost 0 bases and the J gene lost 3 bases, with 12 bases spanning the gap. This CDR3 spans 15 amino acids. For the CDR3, the DNA is TGCGCCAGCAGCTTGGGGCAGGGGCGGGACTATGGCTACACCTTC. Encoded protein: CASSLGQGRDYGYTF.

This rearrangement joins TRBV4-2 to TRBJ2-1, with 7 bases that match TRBD2. The CDR3 is 15 amino acids. The V segment lost 6 bases and the J segment 1 base; nucleotides outside the gene matches: 6. Germline loops: CDR1 LGHNA, CDR2 YNFKEQ. CDR3 sequence (DNA): TGTGCCAGCAGTCAGCGGGGCCATTCCTACAATGAGCAGTTCTTC. Translated: CASSQRGHSYNEQFF.